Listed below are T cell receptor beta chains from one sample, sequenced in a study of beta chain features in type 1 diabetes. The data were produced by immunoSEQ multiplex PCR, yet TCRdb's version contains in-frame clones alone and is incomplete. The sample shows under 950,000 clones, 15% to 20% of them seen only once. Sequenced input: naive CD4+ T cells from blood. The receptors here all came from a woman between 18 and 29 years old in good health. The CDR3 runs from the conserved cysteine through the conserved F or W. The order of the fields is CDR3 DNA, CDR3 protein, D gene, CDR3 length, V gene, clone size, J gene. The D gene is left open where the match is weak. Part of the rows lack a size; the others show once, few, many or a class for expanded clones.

CDR3 DNA: TGCGCCAGCAGCTCCACTGTCCCAAACACCGGGGAGCTGTTTTTT
CDR3 protein: CASSSTVPNTGELFF
D gene: NA
CDR3 length: 15
V gene: TRBV5-1
clone size: few
J gene: TRBJ2-2

CDR3 DNA: TGTGCCAGCAGTCGACATGGGGGGCTCAGCTCTGGGGCCAACGTCCTGACTTTC
CDR3 protein: CASSRHGGLSSGANVLTF
D gene: NA
CDR3 length: 18
V gene: TRBV9
clone size: NA
J gene: TRBJ2-6

CDR3 DNA: TGCAGCGTCCTAACTGGGGCCGATACGCAGTATTTT
CDR3 protein: CSVLTGADTQYF
D gene: NA
CDR3 length: 12
V gene: TRBV29-1
clone size: NA
J gene: TRBJ2-3

CDR3 DNA: TGCGCCAGCAGCACGCCAAACGCGCTTGGGGAGCAGTACTTC
CDR3 protein: CASSTPNALGEQYF
D gene: NA
CDR3 length: 14
V gene: TRBV5-1
clone size: NA
J gene: TRBJ2-7

CDR3 DNA: TGTGCCAGCTCACCCGACAGAAGCTCCTACAATGAGCAGTTCTTC
CDR3 protein: CASSPDRSSYNEQFF
D gene: NA
CDR3 length: 15
V gene: TRBV18
clone size: NA
J gene: TRBJ2-1

CDR3 DNA: TGTGCCAGCAGGAGATCCGGGACAGGGCAGCAGACCCAGTACTTC
CDR3 protein: CASRRSGTGQQTQYF
D gene: TRBD1
CDR3 length: 15
V gene: TRBV6-1
clone size: few
J gene: TRBJ2-5

CDR3 DNA: TGTGCCAGCAGCATCGGACAGCAACTATATGAGCAGTTCTTC
CDR3 protein: CASSIGQQLYEQFF
D gene: NA
CDR3 length: 14
V gene: TRBV11-2
clone size: few
J gene: TRBJ2-1

CDR3 DNA: TGTGCCACCAGAGGGGTGGGTGAAAAACTGTTTTTT
CDR3 protein: CATRGVGEKLFF
D gene: NA
CDR3 length: 12
V gene: TRBV2
clone size: few
J gene: TRBJ1-4

CDR3 DNA: TGTGCCAGCAGCTTGGGGGGATTCGACGTTTTTAACTATGGCTACACCTTC
CDR3 protein: CASSLGGFDVFNYGYTF
D gene: NA
CDR3 length: 17
V gene: TRBV5-6
clone size: NA
J gene: TRBJ1-2

CDR3 DNA: TGTGCCAGCACCCCGCGTTACACCGGGGAGCTGTTTTTT
CDR3 protein: CASTPRYTGELFF
D gene: NA
CDR3 length: 13
V gene: TRBV6-5
clone size: NA
J gene: TRBJ2-2

CDR3 DNA: TGCGCCAGCAGCCAAGTGGCTAGCGGTTTCGAGCAGTACTTC
CDR3 protein: CASSQVASGFEQYF
D gene: TRBD2
CDR3 length: 14
V gene: TRBV4-1
clone size: once
J gene: TRBJ2-7